This record covers a single T cell receptor beta chain. Its antigen is unknown. Base-call qualities are not available, and no considerably larger clone is one nucleotide away. The V and J ends are trimmed by 6 bases and 1 base, leaving 14 bases between them. CDR1 and CDR2 (MNHNY, SVGAGI) derive from the germline V gene (reference sequence). Counted from cysteine to phenylalanine, this CDR3 has 15 amino acids. CDR3 DNA only is kept here, 45 bases in frame from base 1. Whole blood was collected in K2EDTA tubes by collaborating institutions according to the institutions' own protocols. Collaborator samples were shipped for TCRbeta analysis as frozen whole blood, isolated PBMCs, or DNA extracted from either sample type. This record belongs to a study of blood T cell repertoires in COVID-19 (dated by TCRdb to 2018 to 2021). Describing the broader study: Samples covering the acute and convalescent phases of COVID-19 were provided by collaborators in the United States, Italy and Spain. The material from the prospective study consisted of cDNA or gDNA derived from T cells, B-cell-depleted T cells, or PBMCs. Subjects who had been exposed to COVID-19, were actively infected with it, or had recovered from it provided the deeply sampled blood TCRbeta repertoires that made up the dataset. The repertoires were released in a freely available public database meant as a resource for research on the immune response to SARS-CoV-2. Samples were obtained from the ongoing ImmuneRACE study (first 160 participants) and from roughly 1,300 subjects provided by 6 global collaborators. The sample metadata nearly always contained a de-identified subject ID, COVID-19 status, age in years and sex. HLA class I and class II types, where available, came from metadata supplied by the sample provider rather than from assay-based typing.

TCRbeta CDR3 regions were amplified from genomic DNA using the immunoSEQ Assay, a bias-controlled multiplex PCR. The study's processing was this. The number of nucleated cells in each sample was estimated from the amplification of reference gene primers within the assay. To quantify the absolute abundance of each unique TCRbeta CDR3 rearrangement, sequence reads were collapsed and filtered. For each sample, productive Simpson clonality was calculated as the square root of Simpson's diversity index over productive rearrangements. TCRdb carries this immuneACCESS record with in-frame sequences only. Its versions omit some clonotypes, under half of them owing to an unresolved V gene in the studies checked, with the rest unexplained. That table gives V, J and clone size, and the DNA gave D and trimming. For this sample the table gives fewer than 250,000 clones, of which around four fifths were detected only once. Jointly, the top ten make up approximately 8% of the sample.

Here is what the overall study found, with its caveats: The quantity of clinical and demographic metadata differed by source and by participant and was supplied without curation.

This receptor was taken from a woman aged 50 to 60 with active or convalescent COVID-19. Input material: peripheral blood. The rearrangement joined TRBV6-6 to TRBJ2-3; the D region possibly corresponds to TRBD1 (6 bases align). The CDR3 has the sequence CASSLRDTRTDTQYF. Read as DNA, the sequence is TGTGCCAGCAGCCTACGGGACACACGCACAGATACGCAGTATTTT.